A selection of T cell receptor beta chains follows, all from one sample in a study of shared T cell receptors in the human thymus. Generated by immunoSEQ multiplex PCR, the TCRdb table keeps only in-frame clones and is missing some. This sample has about 380,000 clones; around 95% occur once, and the top ten carry 0.015% to 0.02%. Sequences were obtained from thymocytes. The receptors shown here come from a human donor. Each CDR3 is given with its conserved first and last residue.

>TRBJ2-7|TRBV20-1
CSAQTYEQYF
>TRBJ2-1|TRBV2
CASSRRLAGVESSLWSDNEQFF
>NA|TRBV9
CASGRDLLYEQYF
>TRBJ1-1|TRBV29-1
CSVGGARPGEAFF
>TRBJ2-7|TRBV7-9
CASSQGLADSYEQYF
>TRBJ2-7|TRBV7-9
CASSSGRGPYEQYF
>TRBJ2-7|TRBV2
CASSGGPFDYEQYF
>TRBJ1-4|TRBV6-5
CASGRKGATNEKLFF
>TRBJ2-1|TRBV9
CASSPTILAGGPNEQFF
>TRBJ1-1|TRBV11-3
CASSPQSGGDTEAFF
>TRBJ2-3|TRBV7-3
CASSPRRVAGELDTQYF
>TRBJ2-7|TRBV5-6
CASSLAASGNYEQYF
>TRBJ2-7|TRBV7-9
CASSLGPGLEYF
>TRBJ2-7|TRBV5-4
CASSSGLSLGEQYF
>TRBJ1-2|TRBV30
CAWRAPGGHGYTF
>TRBJ2-1|TRBV4-3
CASSGSGGVWEEQFF
>TRBJ1-2|TRBV7-9
CASSPPWGGANYGYTF